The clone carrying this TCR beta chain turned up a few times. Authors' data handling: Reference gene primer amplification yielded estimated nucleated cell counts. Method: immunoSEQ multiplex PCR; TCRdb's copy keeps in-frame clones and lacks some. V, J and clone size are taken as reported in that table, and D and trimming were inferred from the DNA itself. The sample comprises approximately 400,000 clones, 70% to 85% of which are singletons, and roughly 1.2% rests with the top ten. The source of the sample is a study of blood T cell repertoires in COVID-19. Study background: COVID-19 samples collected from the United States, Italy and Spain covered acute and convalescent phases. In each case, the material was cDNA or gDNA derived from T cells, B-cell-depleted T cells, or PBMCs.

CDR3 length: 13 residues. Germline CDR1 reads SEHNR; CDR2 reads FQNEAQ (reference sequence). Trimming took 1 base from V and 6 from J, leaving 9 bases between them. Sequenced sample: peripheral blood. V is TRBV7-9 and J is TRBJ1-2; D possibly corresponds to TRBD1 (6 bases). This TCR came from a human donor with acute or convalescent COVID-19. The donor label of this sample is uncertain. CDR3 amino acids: CASSLDTGHGYTF. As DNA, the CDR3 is TGTGCCAGCAGCTTAGATACAGGGCATGGCTACACCTTC.